This T cell receptor beta chain appears in the sequencing data of a study of blood T cell repertoires in COVID-19. Looking at the study overall: Samples came from the United States, Italy and Spain, spanning acute and convalescent COVID-19. From T cells, B-cell-depleted T cells, or PBMCs came the material, which was cDNA or gDNA.

V lost 0 bases to trimming and J lost 2 bases; unmatched junction nucleotides: 8. The germline V gene has CDR1 SGDLS and CDR2 YYNGEE. The CDR3 runs 18 residues. Per the study methods: Reference gene primer amplification gave nucleated cell count estimates. Sequenced by immunoSEQ multiplex PCR; TCRdb stores in-frame clones only, minus some. D and trimming were read from the DNA, whereas the V and J calls and clone size are those reported in that table. The top ten hold around 9.9% of the sample, which has approximately 170,000 clones, about nine tenths seen once. Patients at the Seattle site were enrolled during active infection and followed longitudinally.

The receptor was isolated from a woman in her sixties or seventies with COVID-19, enrolled during active disease. Sequencing was performed on peripheral blood. The chain joins TRBV9 to TRBJ2-2; TRBD2 agrees at 9 bases. Here the CDR3 DNA reads TGTGCCAGCAGCGTAGGAAATAGCGGGGGATTTAACACCGGGGAGCTGTTTTTT. Protein: CASSVGNSGGFNTGELFF.